Included here is one TCR beta chain sequence, with context. Its target is not known. Generated by immunoSEQ multiplex PCR, the TCRdb table keeps only in-frame clones and is missing some. The table has roughly 150,000 clones, over 80% seen once. With 5 bases removed from V and 3 bases from J, the gap between germline ends came to 19 bases. The CDR3 runs 16 residues. Germline V gives CDR1 SEHNR, CDR2 FQNEAQ (reference sequence). The data were obtained in a study of radiation and T cells in renal cell carcinoma. The overall study: Nephrectomy followed 15 Gy stereotactic body radiation by 4 weeks. General study results and limits: Top tumor clonotypes rose in blood 2 weeks post-radiation, then contracted.

The time point denotes: blood 2 weeks post-SBRT. Treatment denoted: 15 Gy SBRT to primary tumor, nephrectomy 4 weeks later. Blood was sampled at baseline, 2 weeks and 4 weeks after SBRT. Clear cell pathology was present in this patient's renal cell carcinoma. This receptor was taken from a woman aged 45-65 years with renal cell carcinoma. The sequences come from blood, collected from a patient whose treatment included radiotherapy and nephrectomy. The chain combines TRBV7-9 with TRBJ1-2; D perhaps matches TRBD1 (6 bases). CDR3 residues: CASSTRPQQGYYGYTF. The CDR3 coding sequence is TGTGCCAGCAGCACCCGCCCCCAACAGGGCTACTATGGCTACACCTTC.